A single T cell receptor (beta chain) is shown here with its context. The CDR3 sequence is 13 residues long. Trimming left V 8 bases short and J 2 bases short, with 10 bases between. CDR1 and CDR2 from the germline V gene are MNHEY and SVGAGI. These data originate in a study of blood T cell repertoires in COVID-19. In the study's own analysis: By means of reference gene primer amplification, nucleated cell counts were estimated. TCRdb's table, derived via immunoSEQ multiplex PCR, lists solely in-frame clones and lacks some. The V and J calls and clone size were taken over from that table, and D and trimming were inferred from the DNA. The repertoire holds 110,000 to 150,000 clones, with 65% to 90% as singletons.

This chain uses TRBV6-5 with TRBJ1-3; D is ambiguous. Sequencing was carried out using peripheral blood. The TCR was taken from a man between 50 and 59 years old with acute or convalescent COVID-19. The CDR3 sequence: CASCTETGNTIYF. The DNA for the CDR3 is TGTGCCAGCTGTACAGAAACTGGAAACACCATATATTTT.